This T cell receptor beta chain was found in a study of cytotoxic CD8 clonotypes in ibrutinib-treated CLL. Overall study findings and caveats: At baseline, clonality was higher than in age-matched healthy donors and correlated with CD8+ counts. Sustained-remission patients were sampled at one set of times and progressing patients at different ones.

Germline CDR1 and CDR2: SGDLS and YYNGEE. V was pared by 0 bases and J by 7 bases, with 8 bases between. This CDR3 is 13 amino acids long. Profiling relied on immunoSEQ multiplex PCR, and the TCRdb table lists in-frame clones only, not all of them. The sample lists some 140,000 clones, approximately 90% occurring once. This clone appeared a few times. The antigen remains unidentified. The source material was PBMCs, sampled after 12 months of ibrutinib treatment. The TCR sequence derives from a human donor with chronic lymphocytic leukemia. The chain couples TRBV9 to TRBJ1-5, with D possibly being TRBD1 (5 bases). The CDR3 spells CASSVGWGQPQHF. CDR3 sequence (DNA): TGTGCCAGCAGCGTAGGTTGGGGGCAGCCCCAGCATTTT.